This T cell receptor (beta chain) is from a study of post-analysis software for immune sequencing data. Study-wide results and limits: Patients carried roughly five TRBV segments more frequently than controls did, and TRBV5-6, TRBV5-1 and TRBV20-1 were among them. Analysis by F measure revealed that same-batch samples clustered strongly together. Relative to controls, patients with multiple sclerosis showed significantly lower normalized Chao1 diversity.

For this clonotype: What it binds is unknown. A much larger clone sits a single nucleotide away, making a read error possible.

Sequencing libraries made from TCR beta cDNA carried unique molecular identifiers. Each sample of roughly 0.9 to 11 million input T cells yielded approximately 500,000 cDNA molecules, so each molecule approximated one T cell. In TCRdb, the PCR reads were re-called with MiXCR into one record per CDR3 protein. This repertoire shows about 770,000 distinct CDR3 sequences, about 45% found once; its top ten account for 4% to 5%. Deletions cut 2 bases from V and 3 bases from J, with 8 bases between. The CDR3 spans 13 residues. Germline V gives CDR1 MGHDK, CDR2 SYGVNS. This rearrangement joins TRBV25-1 to TRBJ2-7; D is unclear. The source of this sequence is a girl aged 10-17 years with multiple sclerosis. Sequencing was performed on blood. The CDR3 DNA is TGTGCCAGCAGTGAACGATCTAGCTACGAGCAGTACTTC. It codes for CASSERSSYEQYF.